A selection of T cell receptor beta chains follows, all from one sample in a study of T cell repertoires in cytomegalovirus infection. One entry per CDR3 protein results from TCRdb running MiXCR on the reads. This sample carries 160,000 or so distinct CDR3 sequences, 15% to 20% of them seen once, and the ten largest clones take under 20%. Material for sequencing was CD8+ T cells from PBMCs. The receptors here all came from a human donor in good health (CMV status not recorded). Some clones in this sample may be carry-over from other donors' samples. The CDR3 runs from the conserved cysteine through the conserved F or W.

j_call v_call cdr3_aa
TRBJ1-2 TRBV7-9 CASSLAGSRYGYTF
TRBJ2-1 TRBV6-2/TRBV6-3 CATLFLSEQFF
TRBJ2-2 TRBV6-4 CASGSSTSGHTGELFF
TRBJ1-6 TRBV9 CASSVGRNYNSPLHF
TRBJ2-3 TRBV7-8 CASSLAGRTSQREDTQYF
TRBJ2-7 TRBV7-6 CASSLHPPTLPYEQYF
TRBJ1-2 TRBV7-2 CASWTGAAYGYTF
TRBJ2-7 TRBV14 CASSRRGGGSYEQYF
TRBJ1-4 TRBV6-6 CASSLDEEGEKLFF
TRBJ1-1 TRBV27 CASRIQGEAFF
TRBJ2-7 TRBV7-9 CASSSSDYEQYF
TRBJ1-4 TRBV7-6 CASSLLGAGEKLFF
TRBJ2-1 TRBV7-9 CASTLGQGNVNEQFF
TRBJ1-2 TRBV5-6 CASSLVVHSNYGYTF
TRBJ2-1 TRBV20-1 CSARPTTSGSENEQFF
TRBJ2-1 TRBV11-2 CASSLVAGIAYNEQFF
TRBJ2-1 TRBV12-3/TRBV12-4 CASSLTSGSSYNEQFF
TRBJ1-5 TRBV7-9 CASSSTGQPQHF
TRBJ2-7 TRBV7-2 CASSARSDGTSYEQYF
TRBJ2-3 TRBV7-9 CASSSSLAGGPDTQYF
TRBJ2-1 TRBV7-3 CASSLKDAGNFAYNEQFF
TRBJ2-7 TRBV20-1 CSASKSGGTYEQYF
TRBJ2-1 TRBV28 CAPAPGGQLAGEQFF
TRBJ1-2 TRBV12-3/TRBV12-4 CASSLRAEAGGYTF
TRBJ2-3 TRBV27 CASSLELAGSDTQYF
TRBJ1-5 TRBV28 CASSPNQPQHF
TRBJ2-7 TRBV19 CASSIQGAYEQYF
TRBJ2-7 TRBV7-2 CASSLVSVGLSSILEQYF
TRBJ2-1 TRBV6-2/TRBV6-3 CASSYVRYNEQFF
TRBJ2-1 TRBV4-1 CASSQSGLLGNEQFF
TRBJ1-6 TRBV4-1 CASSQEAVQGSPLHF
TRBJ2-7 TRBV7-2 CASSLRVIAEPSYEQYF
TRBJ2-7 TRBV4-3 CASSQDQAASYEQYF
TRBJ1-5 TRBV28 CASNLGSGNQPQHF
TRBJ2-2 TRBV4-1 CASSQLAGITGELFF
TRBJ2-7 TRBV20-1 CSAGTYEQYF
TRBJ1-3 TRBV5-4 CASSPGQGARGNTIYF
TRBJ1-5 TRBV2 CASSELQDSNQPQHF
TRBJ1-1 TRBV5-6 CASSGPGQGTAFF
TRBJ2-3 TRBV4-1 CASSQDVAGTYTDTQYF
TRBJ1-5 TRBV12-3/TRBV12-4 CASSFGFSGRLGNQPQHF
TRBJ1-2 TRBV25-1 CASNRANYGYTF
TRBJ2-2 TRBV7-8 CASSLKGLQELFF
TRBJ2-7 TRBV7-2 CASSFTGERHEQYF
TRBJ2-2 TRBV7-6 CASTPDGEDTGELFF
TRBJ2-5 TRBV2 CASLEYVHFGTQYF
TRBJ1-2 TRBV12-3/TRBV12-4 CASLPGGRRGGYTF
TRBJ2-7 TRBV7-9 CASSFGAAEQYF
TRBJ2-2 TRBV7-3 CASSPSGGAGNTGELFF
TRBJ1-2 TRBV28 CASSSDRGYTF
TRBJ2-5 TRBV28 CASSRSLANQETQYF
TRBJ2-5 TRBV7-2 CASSTAPYGDFNRGETQYF
TRBJ1-6 TRBV6-6 CASYNRAKDSPLHF
TRBJ1-5 TRBV7-9 CASSLVEGRGDNQPQHF
TRBJ1-1 TRBV4-3 CASSQDWAGGRSLAEAFF
TRBJ2-1 TRBV4-3 CASSHMTERETYNEQFF
TRBJ1-5 TRBV11-2 CASSLTRGNQPQHF
TRBJ1-1 TRBV6-8 CASSSPLLKRGGTEAFF
TRBJ1-5 TRBV19 CASAGSNQPQHF
TRBJ2-5 TRBV27 CASSSPGKETQYF